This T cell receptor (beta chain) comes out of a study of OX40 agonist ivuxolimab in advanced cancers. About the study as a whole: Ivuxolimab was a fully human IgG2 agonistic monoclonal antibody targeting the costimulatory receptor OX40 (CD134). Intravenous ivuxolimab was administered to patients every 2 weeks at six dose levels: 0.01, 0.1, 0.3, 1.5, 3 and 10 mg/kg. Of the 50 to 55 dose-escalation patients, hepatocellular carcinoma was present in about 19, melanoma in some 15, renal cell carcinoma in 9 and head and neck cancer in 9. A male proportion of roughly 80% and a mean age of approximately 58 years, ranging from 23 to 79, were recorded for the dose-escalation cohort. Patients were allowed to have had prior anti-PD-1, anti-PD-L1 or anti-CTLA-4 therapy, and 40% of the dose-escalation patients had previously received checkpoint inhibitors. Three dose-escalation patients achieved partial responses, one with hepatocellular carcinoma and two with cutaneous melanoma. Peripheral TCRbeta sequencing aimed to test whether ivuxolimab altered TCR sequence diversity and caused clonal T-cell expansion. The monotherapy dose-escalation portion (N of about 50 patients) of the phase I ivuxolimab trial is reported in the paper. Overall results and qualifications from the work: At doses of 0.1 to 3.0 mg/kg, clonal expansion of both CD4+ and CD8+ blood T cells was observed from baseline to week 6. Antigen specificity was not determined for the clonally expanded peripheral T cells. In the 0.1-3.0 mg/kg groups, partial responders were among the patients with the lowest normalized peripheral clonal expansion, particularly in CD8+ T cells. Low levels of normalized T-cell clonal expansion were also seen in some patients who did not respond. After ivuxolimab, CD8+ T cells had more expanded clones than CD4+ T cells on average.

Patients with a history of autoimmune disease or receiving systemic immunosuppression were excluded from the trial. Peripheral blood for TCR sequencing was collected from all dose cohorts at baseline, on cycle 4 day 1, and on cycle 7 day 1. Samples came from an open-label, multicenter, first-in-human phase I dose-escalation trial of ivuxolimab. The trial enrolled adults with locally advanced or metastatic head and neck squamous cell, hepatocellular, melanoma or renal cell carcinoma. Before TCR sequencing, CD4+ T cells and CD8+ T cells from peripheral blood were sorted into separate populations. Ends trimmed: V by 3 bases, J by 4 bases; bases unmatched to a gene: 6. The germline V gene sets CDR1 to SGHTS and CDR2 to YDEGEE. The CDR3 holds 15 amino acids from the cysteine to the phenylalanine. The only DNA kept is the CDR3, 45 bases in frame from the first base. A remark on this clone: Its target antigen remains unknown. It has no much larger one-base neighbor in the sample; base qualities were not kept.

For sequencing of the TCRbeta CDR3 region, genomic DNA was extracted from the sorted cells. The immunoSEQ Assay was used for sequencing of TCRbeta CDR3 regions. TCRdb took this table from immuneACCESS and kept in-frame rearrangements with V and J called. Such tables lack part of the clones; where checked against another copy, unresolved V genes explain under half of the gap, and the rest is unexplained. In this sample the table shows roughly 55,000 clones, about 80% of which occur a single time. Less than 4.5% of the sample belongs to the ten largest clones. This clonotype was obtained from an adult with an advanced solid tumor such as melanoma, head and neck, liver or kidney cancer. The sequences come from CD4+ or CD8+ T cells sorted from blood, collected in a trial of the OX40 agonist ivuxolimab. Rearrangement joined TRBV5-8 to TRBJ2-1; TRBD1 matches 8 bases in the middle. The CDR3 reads CASSSDRGFYNEQFF. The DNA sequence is TGTGCCAGCAGCTCTGACAGGGGCTTTTACAATGAGCAGTTCTTC.